This T cell receptor beta chain derives from a study of T cells in Graves' hyperthyroidism and ophthalmopathy. To note about this clonotype: The antigen is undetermined.

RNA transcripts provided the source from which TCR beta CDR3 regions were amplified. The primer set for the first-round RT-PCR of the TCR CDR3 was HTBI. TCRdb ran MiXCR on the multiplex PCR reads and lists one entry per CDR3 protein. The table has 450,000 to 700,000 distinct CDR3 sequences, more than 45% seen once; the top ten hold around 20%. Study-level findings and limits: Classification by a 13 V-J model distinguished ophthalmopathy from stable hyperthyroidism. In the blood, most expanded thyroid clonotypes above 0.001 appeared as well.

V gave up 10 bases and J gave up 9 bases, with 10 bases separating them. Germline V gene data show CDR1 as SEHNR and CDR2 as FQNEAQ (reference sequence). CDR3 length: 10 residues. Material: peripheral blood or thyroid tissue (not recorded which). This TCR was sampled from an adult woman with Graves' disease, either hyperthyroidism or ophthalmopathy (not recorded which). This rearrangement joins TRBV7-9 to TRBJ1-5; D is ambiguous. In DNA form, the CDR3 reads TGTGCCACCGGCTTGGGGCCCCAGCATTTT. This codes for CATGLGPQHF. Filled out from reference TRBV7-9 and TRBJ1-5, the complete variable domain reads DTGVSQNPRHKITKRGQNVTFRCDPISEHNRLYWYRQTLGQGPEFLTYFQNEAQLEKSRLLSDRFSAERPKGSFSTLEIQRTEQGDSAMYLCATGLGPQHFGDGTRLSIL.